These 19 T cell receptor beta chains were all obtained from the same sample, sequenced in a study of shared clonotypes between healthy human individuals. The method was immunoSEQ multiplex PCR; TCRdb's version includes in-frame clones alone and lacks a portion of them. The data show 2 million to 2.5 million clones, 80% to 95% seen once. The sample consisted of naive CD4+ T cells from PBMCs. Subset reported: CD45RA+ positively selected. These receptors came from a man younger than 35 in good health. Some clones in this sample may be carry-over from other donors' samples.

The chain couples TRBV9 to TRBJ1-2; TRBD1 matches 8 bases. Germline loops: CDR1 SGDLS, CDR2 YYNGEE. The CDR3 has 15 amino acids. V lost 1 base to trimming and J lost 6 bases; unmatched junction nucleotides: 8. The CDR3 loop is CASSVLAGGYNGYTF. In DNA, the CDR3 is TGTGCCAGCAGCGTACTGGCAGGGGGCTATAATGGCTACACCTTC.

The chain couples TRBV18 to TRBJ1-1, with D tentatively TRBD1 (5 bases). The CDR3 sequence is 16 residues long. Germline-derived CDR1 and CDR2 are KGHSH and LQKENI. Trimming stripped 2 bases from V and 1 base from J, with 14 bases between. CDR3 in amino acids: CASSPAIGDGNTEAFF. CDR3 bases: TGTGCCAGCTCACCAGCAATTGGGGACGGGAACACTGAAGCTTTCTTT. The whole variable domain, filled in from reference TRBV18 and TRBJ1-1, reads NAGVMQNPRHLVRRRGQEARLRCSPMKGHSHVYWYRQLPEEGLKFMVYLQKENIIDESGMPKERFSAEFPKEGPSILRIQQVVRGDSAAYFCASSPAIGDGNTEAFFGQGTRLTVV.

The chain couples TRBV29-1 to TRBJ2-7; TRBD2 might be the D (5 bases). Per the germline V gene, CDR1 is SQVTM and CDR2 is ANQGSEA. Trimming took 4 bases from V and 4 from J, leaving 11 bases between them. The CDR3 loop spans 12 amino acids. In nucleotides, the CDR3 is TGCAGCGTTGGGGAGCCGATATACGAGCAGTACTTC. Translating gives CSVGEPIYEQYF.

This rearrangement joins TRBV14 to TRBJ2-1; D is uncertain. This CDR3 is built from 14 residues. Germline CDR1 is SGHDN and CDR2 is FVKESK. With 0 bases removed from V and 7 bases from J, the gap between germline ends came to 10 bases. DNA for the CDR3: TGTGCCAGCAGCCAAGATCTGGTCTCAAATGAGCAGTTCTTC. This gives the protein CASSQDLVSNEQFF.

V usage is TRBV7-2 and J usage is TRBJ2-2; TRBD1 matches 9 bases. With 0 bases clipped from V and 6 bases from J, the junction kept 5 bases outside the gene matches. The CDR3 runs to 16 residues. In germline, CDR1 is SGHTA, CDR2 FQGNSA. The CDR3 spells CASSLAGTGYPGELFF. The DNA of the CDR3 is TGTGCCAGCAGCTTAGCCGGGACAGGGTATCCCGGGGAGCTGTTTTTT. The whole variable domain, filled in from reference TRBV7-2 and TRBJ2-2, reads GAGVSQSPSNKVTEKGKDVELRCDPISGHTALYWYRQSLGQGLEFLIYFQGNSAPDKSGLPSDRFSAERTGGSVSTLTIQRTQQEDSAVYLCASSLAGTGYPGELFFGEGSRLTVL.

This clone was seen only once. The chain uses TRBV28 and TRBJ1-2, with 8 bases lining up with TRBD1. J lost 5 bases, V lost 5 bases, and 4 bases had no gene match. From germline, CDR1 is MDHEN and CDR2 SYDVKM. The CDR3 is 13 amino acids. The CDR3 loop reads CASSTRGRYGYTF. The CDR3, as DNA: TGTGCCAGCAGTACCAGGGGGCGATATGGCTACACCTTC.

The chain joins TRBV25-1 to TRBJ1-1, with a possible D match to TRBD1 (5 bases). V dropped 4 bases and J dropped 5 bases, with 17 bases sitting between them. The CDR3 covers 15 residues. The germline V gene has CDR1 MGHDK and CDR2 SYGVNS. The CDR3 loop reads CASSAPRGGNTEAFF. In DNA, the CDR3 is TGTGCCAGCAGTGCCCCCCGGGGGGGGAATACTGAAGCTTTCTTT. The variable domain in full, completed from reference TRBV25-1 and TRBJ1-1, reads EADIYQTPRYLVIGTGKKITLECSQTMGHDKMYWYQQDPGMELHLIHYSYGVNSTEKGDLSSESTVSRIRTEHFPLTLESARPSHTSQYLCASSAPRGGNTEAFFGQGTRLTVV.

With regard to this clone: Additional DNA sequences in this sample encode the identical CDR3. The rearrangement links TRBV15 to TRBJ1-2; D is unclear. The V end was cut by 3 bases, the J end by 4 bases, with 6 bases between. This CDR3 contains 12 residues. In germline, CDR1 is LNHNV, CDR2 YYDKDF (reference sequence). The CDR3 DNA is TGTGCCACCAGCAGGGAGTCCTATGGCTACACCTTC. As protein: CATSRESYGYTF.

CDR3 DNA sequence: TGTGCCAGCAGCTTACTTGGACCTGCATACGAGCAGTACTTC. Amino acid sequence: CASSLLGPAYEQYF. The chain links TRBV7-2 to TRBJ2-7; D ambiguous. Germline V gene data show CDR1 as SGHTA and CDR2 as FQGNSA. The CDR3 extends over 14 amino acids. V was trimmed by 2 bases and J by 4 bases, leaving 12 bases between them.

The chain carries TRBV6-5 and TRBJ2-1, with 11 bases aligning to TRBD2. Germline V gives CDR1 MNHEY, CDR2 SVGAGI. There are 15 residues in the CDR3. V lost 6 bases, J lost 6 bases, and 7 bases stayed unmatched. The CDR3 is CASRSSSGRLNEQFF. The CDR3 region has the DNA TGTGCCAGCAGGTCGTCTAGCGGGAGGCTCAATGAGCAGTTCTTC.

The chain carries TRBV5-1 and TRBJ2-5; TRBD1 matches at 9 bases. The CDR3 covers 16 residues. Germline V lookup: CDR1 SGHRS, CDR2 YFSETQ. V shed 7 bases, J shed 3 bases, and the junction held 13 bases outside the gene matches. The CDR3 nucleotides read TGCGCCAGCGGACGCGGACCGACAGGGGGTGAAGAGACCCAGTACTTC. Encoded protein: CASGRGPTGGEETQYF.

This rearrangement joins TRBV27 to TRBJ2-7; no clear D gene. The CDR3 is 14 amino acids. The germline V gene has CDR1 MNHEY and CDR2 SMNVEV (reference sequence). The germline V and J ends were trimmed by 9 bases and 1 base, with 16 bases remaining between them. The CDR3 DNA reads TGTGCCAGTAGAATTGATCTCGGATCCTACGAGCAGTACTTC. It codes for CASRIDLGSYEQYF.

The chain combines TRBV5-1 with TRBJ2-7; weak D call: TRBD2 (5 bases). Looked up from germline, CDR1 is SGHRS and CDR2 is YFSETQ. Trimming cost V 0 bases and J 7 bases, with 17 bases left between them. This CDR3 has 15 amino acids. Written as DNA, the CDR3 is TGCGCCAGCAGCTTGGAGGGAGCCGCGTCGGGGGAGCAGTACTTC. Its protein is CASSLEGAASGEQYF.

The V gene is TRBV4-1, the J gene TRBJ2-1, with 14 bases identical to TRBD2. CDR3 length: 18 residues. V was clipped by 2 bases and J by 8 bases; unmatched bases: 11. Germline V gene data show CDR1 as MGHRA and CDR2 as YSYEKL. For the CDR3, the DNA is TGCGCCAGCAGCCAACTACCGGGACTAGCGGGAGTAGGGGATGAGCAGTTCTTC. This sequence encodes CASSQLPGLAGVGDEQFF.

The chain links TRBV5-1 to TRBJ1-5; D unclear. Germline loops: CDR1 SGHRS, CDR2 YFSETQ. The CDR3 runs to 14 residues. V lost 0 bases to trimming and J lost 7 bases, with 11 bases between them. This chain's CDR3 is CASSLGDSGQPQHF. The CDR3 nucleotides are TGCGCCAGCAGCTTGGGAGACTCAGGACAGCCCCAGCATTTT.

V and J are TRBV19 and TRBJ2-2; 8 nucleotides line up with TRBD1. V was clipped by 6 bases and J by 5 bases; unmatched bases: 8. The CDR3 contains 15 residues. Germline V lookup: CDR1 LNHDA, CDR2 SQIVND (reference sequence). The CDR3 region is CASRTQGAGTGELFF. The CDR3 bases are TGTGCCAGTAGAACCCAGGGGGCCGGAACCGGGGAGCTGTTTTTT.

CDR3 nucleotides: TGTGCCAGCAGCTTAGGGATCGGGAGCGGGCAAGAGACCCAGTACTTC. Amino acid sequence: CASSLGIGSGQETQYF. The chain carries TRBV13 and TRBJ2-5, with D possibly TRBD2 on 6 matching bases. The germline CDR1 and CDR2 sequences are PRHDT and FYEKMQ (reference sequence). The CDR3 is made up of 16 amino acids. V was shortened by 0 bases and J by 2 bases, with 13 bases between the two germline ends.

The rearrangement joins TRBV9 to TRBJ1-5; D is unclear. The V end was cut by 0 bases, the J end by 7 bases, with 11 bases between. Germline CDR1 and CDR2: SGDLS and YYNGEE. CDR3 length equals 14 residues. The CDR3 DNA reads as TGTGCCAGCAGCGTAGGGAGGATCGGACAGCCCCAGCATTTT. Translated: CASSVGRIGQPQHF.

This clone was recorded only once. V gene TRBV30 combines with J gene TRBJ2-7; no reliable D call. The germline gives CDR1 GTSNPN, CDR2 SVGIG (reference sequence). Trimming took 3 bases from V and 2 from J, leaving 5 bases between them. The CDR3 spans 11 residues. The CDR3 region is CAWRNTYEQYF. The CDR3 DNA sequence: TGTGCCTGGAGGAATACCTACGAGCAGTACTTC.